The present T cell receptor beta chain was sequenced within a study of blood T cell repertoires in COVID-19. Study-wide background: Some COVID-19 samples were acute and others convalescent; all came from the United States, Italy and Spain. The analysed material was cDNA or gDNA that came from T cells, B-cell-depleted T cells, or PBMCs.

The CDR3 covers 15 residues. J gave up 10 bases and V 2 bases, and 7 bases lay outside the gene matches. Germline V CDR1 and CDR2: MNHEY, SVGEGT. Authors' data handling: By means of reference gene primer amplification, nucleated cell counts were estimated. Clones were read by immunoSEQ multiplex PCR, and TCRdb kept only the in-frame ones, dropping some. Clone size and the V and J calls come from that table; the DNA yielded D and trimming. The data show 350,000 to 450,000 clones, roughly nine tenths seen once. This TCR came from a man aged 35 to 55 with acute or convalescent COVID-19. The V call is TRBV6-2 or TRBV6-3, the J call TRBJ1-4; 10 bases fit TRBD1. The sequenced material came from peripheral blood. CDR3 coding DNA: TGTGCCAGCAGTTACCATGGACAGGGGGGCACAAAACTGTTTTTT. This encodes CASSYHGQGGTKLFF.